This T cell receptor beta chain was retrieved from a study of T-cell memory formation after mild COVID-19. Study-wide points: Among CD4+ contracting clones, most were CM and EM, and CD8+ ones EMRA. Researchers found some responding clones in pre-infection memory, a sign that cross-reactive memory joined. Proof of SARS-CoV-2 specificity was absent for the second-wave clones that crested on day 37.

Only a few counts were recorded for this clonotype. What it binds is unknown. Constant-segment primers and 5'RACE yielded cDNA libraries for TCR alpha and TCR beta, each carrying sample barcodes and UMIs. In TCRdb, the 5' RACE reads were re-called with MiXCR into one record per CDR3 protein. Of about 100,000 distinct CDR3 sequences in the sample, 11% were seen once. Germline loops: CDR1 MNHEY, CDR2 SMNVEV (reference sequence). V lost 7 bases, J lost 5 bases, and 14 bases lay in between. This CDR3 comprises 13 residues. The receptor's source is a man younger than 35 who had mild COVID-19 (a few samples of this study predate the infection). Cell type and time point are not known. The gene calls are TRBV27 and TRBJ1-1, with D possibly TRBD1 on 5 matching bases. Sample: PBMCs or a T cell subset sorted from them (not recorded which). CDR3 sequence reads: CASTNTWGTEAFF. The CDR3 nucleotides are TGTGCCAGCACCAATACTTGGGGGACTGAAGCTTTCTTT.